These 9 T cell receptor beta chains were all obtained from the same sample, sequenced in a study of cytomegalovirus exposure and HLA in healthy donors. PCR used 60 Vbeta primers and 13 Jbeta primers. TCRdb's copy holds only in-frame clones and misses some; the assay was immunoSEQ multiplex PCR. The sample consists of 110,000 or so clones, about 68% of them appearing once. The specimen was PBMCs. The receptors were gathered from a woman aged 45-65 years in good health and CMV-seropositive.

J is TRBJ2-7 and V is TRBV7-2, with D possibly matching TRBD1 (6 bases). There are 14 residues in the CDR3. In germline, CDR1 is SGHTA, CDR2 FQGNSA. The V end lost 11 bases, the J end lost 2 bases, and 19 bases lay between the germline ends. Here the CDR3 DNA reads TGTGCCCCCTCCCTCGGACAGAATCCCTACGAGCAGTACTTC. Its protein product is CAPSLGQNPYEQYF.

This clone was recorded a few times. V usage is TRBV5-4 and J usage is TRBJ2-5; 10 bases match TRBD2. The CDR3 contains 17 residues. The V gene's germline CDR1 is SGHNT and CDR2 YYREEE (reference sequence). The trim removed 3 bases at V and 4 bases at J, leaving 12 bases unmatched. The CDR3 DNA sequence: TGTGCCAGCAGCTGGGGTAGGGATAGCGGGAGGCCAGAGACCCAGTACTTC. It translates to CASSWGRDSGRPETQYF.

The gene calls are TRBV10-3 and TRBJ2-7; TRBD1 might be the D (5 bases). The CDR3 contains 17 residues. Germline lookup yields CDR1 ENHRY and CDR2 SYGVKD. The V end lost 0 bases, the J end lost 2 bases, and 17 bases lay between the germline ends. As DNA, the CDR3 is TGTGCCATCAGTGAGTCGACGAGCGACAGAGTCACCTACGAGCAGTACTTC. Translation gives CAISESTSDRVTYEQYF.

This chain uses TRBV5-1 with TRBJ1-1; 7 bases agree with TRBD1. The CDR3 loop spans 14 amino acids. The germline CDR1 and CDR2 sequences are SGHRS and YFSETQ. Germline trimming cut 4 bases from V and 4 bases from J; bases unmatched to any gene: 7. The CDR3 is CASSEQGVGTEAFF. The CDR3 DNA is TGCGCCAGCAGCGAGCAGGGGGTGGGCACTGAAGCTTTCTTT.

This chain links TRBV2 with TRBJ1-5; D ambiguous. Trimming stripped 2 bases from V and 0 bases from J, with 17 bases between. The germline gives CDR1 SNHLY, CDR2 FYNNEI. The CDR3 length is 18 residues. DNA of the CDR3: TGTGCCAGCAGTGAAAGAGGTTCCCTTTTTTATAGCAATCAGCCCCAGCATTTT. This codes for CASSERGSLFYSNQPQHF.

This sequence joins TRBV30 and TRBJ2-7, with D maybe TRBD2 (5 bases). CDR1 and CDR2 from the germline V gene are GTSNPN and SVGIG (reference sequence). The CDR3 has 13 amino acids. V was trimmed by 5 bases and J by 7 bases, leaving 18 bases between them. CDR3 region: CAWESGKGLEQYF. In DNA form, the CDR3 reads TGTGCCTGGGAGAGCGGAAAGGGTTTGGAGCAGTACTTC.

This clone was seen once. The chain carries TRBV19 and TRBJ1-5; TRBD1 agrees at 8 bases. The CDR3 has 15 residues. The V and J ends lost 6 bases and 9 bases, in that order; junction bases with no gene match: 13. CDR1 LNHDA and CDR2 SQIVND come from the germline V gene (reference sequence). CDR3 sequence (DNA): TGTGCCAGTAGGACCGGGACAGGCAACTTTGGGCCCCAGCATTTT. Translating gives CASRTGTGNFGPQHF.

This clone was seen once. The chain couples TRBV5-4 to TRBJ2-7; 10 bases line up with TRBD1. Germline trimming cut 5 bases from V and 4 bases from J; bases unmatched to any gene: 9. This CDR3 is 15 amino acids long. Germline-derived CDR1 and CDR2 are SGHNT and YYREEE (reference sequence). CDR3 protein: CASSPGTGEIYEQYF. The DNA for the CDR3 is TGTGCCAGCAGTCCCGGGACAGGGGAAATATACGAGCAGTACTTC.

The V call is TRBV15, the J call TRBJ2-5; 7 bases align to TRBD1. The J call may be wrong; the DNA end is better matched by TRBJ2-7. Looked up from germline, CDR1 is LNHNV and CDR2 is YYDKDF (reference sequence). This CDR3 has 15 amino acids. CDR3 loop: CATSRSRDSAYEQYF. Here the CDR3 DNA reads TGTGCCACCAGCAGATCACGGGACAGTGCCTACGAGCAGTACTTC.